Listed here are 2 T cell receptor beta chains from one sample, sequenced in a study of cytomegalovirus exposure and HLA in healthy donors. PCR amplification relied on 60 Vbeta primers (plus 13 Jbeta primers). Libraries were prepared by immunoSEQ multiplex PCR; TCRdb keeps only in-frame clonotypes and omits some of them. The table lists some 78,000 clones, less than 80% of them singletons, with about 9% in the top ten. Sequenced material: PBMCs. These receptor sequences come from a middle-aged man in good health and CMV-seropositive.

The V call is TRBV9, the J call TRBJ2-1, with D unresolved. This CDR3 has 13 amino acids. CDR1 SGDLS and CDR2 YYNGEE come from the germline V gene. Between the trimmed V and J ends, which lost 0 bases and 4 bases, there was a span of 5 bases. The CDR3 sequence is CASSVDQYNEQFF. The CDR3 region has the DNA TGTGCCAGCAGCGTAGATCAGTACAATGAGCAGTTCTTC.

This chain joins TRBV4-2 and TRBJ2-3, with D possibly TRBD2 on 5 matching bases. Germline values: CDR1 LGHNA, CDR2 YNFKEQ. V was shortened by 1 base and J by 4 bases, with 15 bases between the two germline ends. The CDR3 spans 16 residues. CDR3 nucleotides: TGTGCCAGCAGCCAAGCCCGGGGTACCGGGGCAGATACGCAGTATTTT. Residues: CASSQARGTGADTQYF.